The present T cell receptor beta chain was sequenced within a study of T cell repertoires in cytomegalovirus infection (dated by TCRdb to between 2017 and 2020). The study in broad terms: Donor HLA type was relevant to the analysis, as public TCR beta signatures indicated carriage of CMV infection together with the matching HLA type. Study-wide conclusions, independent of this receptor: In both this cohort and an independent approximately 400-donor cohort, the cumulative frequency of public TCR beta family members distinguished carriers of CMV infection plus the relevant HLA type. The ex vivo response was dominated by HLA-C-restricted CMV-specific TCR beta clonotypes, and the single most frequent clonotype in two of eight donors was supplied by these HLA-C-restricted clonotypes.

Sequencer: Illumina HiSeq 1500. TCRdb took the public reads, trimmed them with fastp at Q25, ran MiXCR for clone calling and kept in-frame beta chains. A single entry per CDR3 protein holds the most common genes and DNA from its merged rows. Across this sample there are 250,000 or so distinct CDR3 sequences, with 15% to 20% seen only once. The ten largest clones take up about half of the sample. This clonotype was observed a handful of times. There is no known antigen for this receptor. Base quality data are lacking; no much larger clone is found one base away. The receptor was derived from a human donor in good health (CMV status not recorded). Some clones in this sample may be carry-over from other donors' samples. Material: CD8+ T cells from PBMCs.

The sequenced DNA is TGTGCCAGCAGCCCCGGTGAGCGGTGGACAGATACGCAGTATTTT. Its protein reads: CASSPGERWTDTQYF. The rearrangement joined TRBV9 to TRBJ2-3; the best D guess is TRBD2, with 5 bases matching. V is cut by 4 bases and J by 3 bases, and the space between the germline ends is 15 bases. Reading from cysteine to phenylalanine, the CDR3 counts 15 amino acids. The DNA shown is the 45-base CDR3, in frame from base 1. The germline V gene gives CDR1 as SGDLS and CDR2 as YYNGEE.